This T cell receptor beta chain comes out of a study of type 1 regulatory T cells (dated by TCRdb to the early 2020s). Regarding the research as a whole: The study characterized an in vitro protocol that generated a Tr1-enriched, alloantigen-specific CD4 T cell product named T-allo10. T-allo10 was under clinical evaluation in patients with hematological malignancies receiving allogeneic hematopoietic stem cell transplantation.

Sequencing was carried out with an Illumina MiSeq. TCRdb reran the public reads through fastp at Q25 and MiXCR, keeping productive beta chains. Each CDR3 protein appears once, grouped with its most common genes and DNA. Across this sample there are 75,000 to 100,000 distinct CDR3 sequences, with around a third seen only once. The top ten clones comprise 2% to 2.5% of the sample. In regard to this clonotype: The specificity of this receptor is unknown. No per-base quality is available; no much larger clone lies one base away.

The CDR3 runs 15 amino acids, cysteine and phenylalanine included. The read is trimmed to its CDR3 DNA, 45 bases read in frame from base 1. Ends trimmed: V by 6 bases, J by 5 bases; bases unmatched to a gene: 12. Taken from the germline V gene (reference sequence), the CDR1 and CDR2 loops are PRHDT and FYEKMQ. The chain employs TRBV13 and TRBJ1-2, and 7 junctional nucleotides match TRBD1. This sequence was found in a human donor in good health. Source material: CD4+ T cells, either the whole sample or a sorted fraction (not recorded which). The CDR3 region: CASRRPLQGRYGYTF. The DNA reads as follows: TGTGCCAGCAGGAGGCCGCTACAGGGGAGATATGGCTACACCTTC.